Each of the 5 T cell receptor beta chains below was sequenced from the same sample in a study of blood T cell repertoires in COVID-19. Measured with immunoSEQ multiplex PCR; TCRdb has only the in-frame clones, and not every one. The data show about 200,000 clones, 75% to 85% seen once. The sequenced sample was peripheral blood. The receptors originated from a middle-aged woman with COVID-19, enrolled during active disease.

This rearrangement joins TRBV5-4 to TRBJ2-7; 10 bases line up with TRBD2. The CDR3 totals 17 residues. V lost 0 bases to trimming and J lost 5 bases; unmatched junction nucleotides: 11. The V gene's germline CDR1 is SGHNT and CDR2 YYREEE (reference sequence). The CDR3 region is CASSLGWASGSYDEQYF. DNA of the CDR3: TGTGCCAGCAGCTTGGGATGGGCTAGCGGGAGTTATGACGAGCAGTACTTC.

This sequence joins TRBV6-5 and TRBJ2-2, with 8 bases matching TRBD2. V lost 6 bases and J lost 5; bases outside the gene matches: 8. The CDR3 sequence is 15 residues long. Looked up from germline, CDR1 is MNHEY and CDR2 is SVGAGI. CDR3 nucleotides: TGTGCCAGCAGCTTTGCGGGAGGCGGGACCGGGGAGCTGTTTTTT. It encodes CASSFAGGGTGELFF.

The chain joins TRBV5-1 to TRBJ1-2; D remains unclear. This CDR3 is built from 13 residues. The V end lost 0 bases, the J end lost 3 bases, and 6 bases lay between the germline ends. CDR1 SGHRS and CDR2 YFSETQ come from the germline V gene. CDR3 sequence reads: CASSLDIHYGYTF. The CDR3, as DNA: TGCGCCAGCAGCTTGGACATCCACTATGGCTACACCTTC.

The DNA of the CDR3 is TGCGCCAGCAGGGGAGCCTACGAGCAGTACTTC. Its protein product is CASRGAYEQYF. The rearrangement uses TRBV5-1 and TRBJ2-7, with D possibly TRBD2 on 5 matching bases. Germline loops: CDR1 SGHRS, CDR2 YFSETQ. The CDR3 has 11 residues. V dropped 5 bases and J dropped 2 bases, with 5 bases sitting between them.

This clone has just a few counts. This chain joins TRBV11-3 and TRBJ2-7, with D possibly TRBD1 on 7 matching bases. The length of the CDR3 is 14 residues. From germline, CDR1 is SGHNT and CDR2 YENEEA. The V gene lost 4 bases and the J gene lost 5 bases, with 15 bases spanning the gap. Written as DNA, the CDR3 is TGTGCCAGCAGCTGGTCAGGGGGGTCCAACGAGCAGTACTTC. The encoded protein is CASSWSGGSNEQYF.